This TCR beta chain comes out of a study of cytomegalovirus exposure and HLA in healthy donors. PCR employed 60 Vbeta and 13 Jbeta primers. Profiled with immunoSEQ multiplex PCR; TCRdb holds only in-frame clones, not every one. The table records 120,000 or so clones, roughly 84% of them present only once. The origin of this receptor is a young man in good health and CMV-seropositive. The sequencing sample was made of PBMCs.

The CDR3 reads CASSAQGASNSPLHF. CDR3 DNA sequence: TGTGCCAGCAGCGCACAGGGGGCGAGTAATTCACCCCTCCACTTT. The rearrangement links TRBV9 to TRBJ1-6; 9 nucleotides align to TRBD1. The CDR3 is made up of 15 amino acids. Germline V gene sequence: CDR1 SGDLS, CDR2 YYNGEE. V lost 3 bases and J lost 6; bases outside the gene matches: 4.